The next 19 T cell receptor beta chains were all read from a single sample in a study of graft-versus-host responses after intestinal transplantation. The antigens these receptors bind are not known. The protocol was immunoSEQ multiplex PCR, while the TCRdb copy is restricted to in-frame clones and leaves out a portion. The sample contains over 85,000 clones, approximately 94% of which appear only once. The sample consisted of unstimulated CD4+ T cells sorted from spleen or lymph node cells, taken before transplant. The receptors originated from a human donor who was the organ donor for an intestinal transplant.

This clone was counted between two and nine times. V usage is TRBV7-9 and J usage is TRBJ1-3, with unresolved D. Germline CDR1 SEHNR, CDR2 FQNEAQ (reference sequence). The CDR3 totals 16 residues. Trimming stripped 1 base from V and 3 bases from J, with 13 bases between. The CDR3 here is CASSLDPKGGGNTIYF. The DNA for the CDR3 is TGTGCCAGCAGCTTAGACCCTAAGGGCGGTGGAAACACCATATATTTT.

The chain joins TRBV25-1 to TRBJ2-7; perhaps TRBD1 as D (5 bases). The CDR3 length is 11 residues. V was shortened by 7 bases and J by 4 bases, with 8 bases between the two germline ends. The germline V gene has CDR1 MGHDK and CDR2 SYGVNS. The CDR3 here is CASTDSYEQYF. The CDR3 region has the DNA TGTGCCAGCACTGACAGTTACGAGCAGTACTTC.

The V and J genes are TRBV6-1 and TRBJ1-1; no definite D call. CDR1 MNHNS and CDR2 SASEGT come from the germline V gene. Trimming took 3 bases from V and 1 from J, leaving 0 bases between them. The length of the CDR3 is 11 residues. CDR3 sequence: CASSENTEAFF. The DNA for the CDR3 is TGTGCCAGCAGTGAGAACACTGAAGCTTTCTTT.

The CDR3 spells CASTSDRFNTEAFF. CDR3 DNA: TGTGCCAGCACCAGCGACAGGTTCAACACTGAAGCTTTCTTT. The J gene is TRBJ1-1, the V gene TRBV2; D may be TRBD1 (6 bases). Looked up from germline, CDR1 is SNHLY and CDR2 is FYNNEI. The CDR3 consists of 14 residues. With 7 bases removed from V and 2 bases from J, the gap between germline ends came to 14 bases.

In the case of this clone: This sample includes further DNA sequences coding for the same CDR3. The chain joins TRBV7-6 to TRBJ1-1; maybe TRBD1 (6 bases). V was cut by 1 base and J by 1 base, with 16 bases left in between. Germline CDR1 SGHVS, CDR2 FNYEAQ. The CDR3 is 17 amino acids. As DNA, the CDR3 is TGTGCCAGCAGCTTAGTGCTTGGACAGCTGGAGAACACTGAAGCTTTCTTT. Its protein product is CASSLVLGQLENTEAFF.

CDR3 sequence reads: CARLRDYGRDGELFF. CDR3 in DNA: TGTGCCCGCCTGAGGGACTATGGGCGGGACGGGGAGCTGTTTTTT. The chain has TRBV30 and TRBJ2-2; 7 bases agree with TRBD2. The CDR3 is 15 residues long. Germline CDR1 reads GTSNPN; CDR2 reads SVGIG (reference sequence). V lost 8 bases to trimming and J lost 7 bases; unmatched junction nucleotides: 16.

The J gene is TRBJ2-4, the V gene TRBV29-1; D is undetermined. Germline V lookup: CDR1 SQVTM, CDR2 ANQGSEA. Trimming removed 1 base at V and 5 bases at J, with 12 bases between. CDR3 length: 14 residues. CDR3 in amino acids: CSVEVPSGQNIQYF. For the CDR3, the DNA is TGCAGCGTTGAAGTCCCTTCCGGACAAAACATTCAGTACTTC.

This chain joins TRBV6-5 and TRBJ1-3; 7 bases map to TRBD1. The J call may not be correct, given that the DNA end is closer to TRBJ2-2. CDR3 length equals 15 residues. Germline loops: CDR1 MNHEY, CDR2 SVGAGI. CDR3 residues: CASSRLGQPTGELFF. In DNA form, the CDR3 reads TGTGCCAGCAGCCGATTGGGACAGCCCACCGGGGAGCTGTTTTTT.

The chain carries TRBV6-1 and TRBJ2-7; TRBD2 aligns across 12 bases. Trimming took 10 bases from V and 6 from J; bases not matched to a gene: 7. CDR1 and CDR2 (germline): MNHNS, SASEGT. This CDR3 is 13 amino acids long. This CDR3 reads CATRLAGDGEQYF. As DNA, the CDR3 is TGTGCCACCAGACTAGCGGGGGATGGCGAGCAGTACTTC.

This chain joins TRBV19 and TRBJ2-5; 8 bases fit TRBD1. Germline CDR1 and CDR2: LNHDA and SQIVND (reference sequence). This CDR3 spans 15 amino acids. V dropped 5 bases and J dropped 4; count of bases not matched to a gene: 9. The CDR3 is CASSSSGGWVETQYF. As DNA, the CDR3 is TGTGCCAGTAGTTCCTCAGGGGGCTGGGTAGAGACCCAGTACTTC.

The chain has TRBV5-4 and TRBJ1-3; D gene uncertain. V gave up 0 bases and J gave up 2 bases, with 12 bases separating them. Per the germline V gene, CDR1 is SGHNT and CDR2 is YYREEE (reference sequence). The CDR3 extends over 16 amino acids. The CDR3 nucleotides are TGTGCCAGCAGCTTGGGGGCAGCGGGTACTGGAAACACCATATATTTT. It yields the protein CASSLGAAGTGNTIYF.

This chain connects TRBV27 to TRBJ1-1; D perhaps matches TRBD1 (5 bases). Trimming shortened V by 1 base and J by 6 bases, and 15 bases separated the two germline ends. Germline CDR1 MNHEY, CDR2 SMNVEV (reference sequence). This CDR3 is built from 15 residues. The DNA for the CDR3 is TGTGCCAGCAGTTTATTGTACACTAGGGGACCTGAAGCTTTCTTT. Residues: CASSLLYTRGPEAFF.

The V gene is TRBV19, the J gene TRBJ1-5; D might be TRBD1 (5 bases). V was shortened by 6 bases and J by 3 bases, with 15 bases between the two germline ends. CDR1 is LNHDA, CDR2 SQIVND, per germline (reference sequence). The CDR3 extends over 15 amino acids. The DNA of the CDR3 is TGTGCCAGTAGCCTTCCCAGGGCCTCCAATCAGCCCCAGCATTTT. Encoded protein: CASSLPRASNQPQHF.

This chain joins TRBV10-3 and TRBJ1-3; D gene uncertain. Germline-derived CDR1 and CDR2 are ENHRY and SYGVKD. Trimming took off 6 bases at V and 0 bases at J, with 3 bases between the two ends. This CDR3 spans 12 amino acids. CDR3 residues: CAIRGSGNTIYF. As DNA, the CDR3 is TGTGCCATCAGGGGCTCTGGAAACACCATATATTTT.

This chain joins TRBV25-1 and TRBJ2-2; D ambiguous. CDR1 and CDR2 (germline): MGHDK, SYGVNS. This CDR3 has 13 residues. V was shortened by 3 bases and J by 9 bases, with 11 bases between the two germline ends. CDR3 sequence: CASSDIARRELFF. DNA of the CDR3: TGTGCCAGCAGTGATATAGCCCGGAGGGAGCTGTTTTTT.

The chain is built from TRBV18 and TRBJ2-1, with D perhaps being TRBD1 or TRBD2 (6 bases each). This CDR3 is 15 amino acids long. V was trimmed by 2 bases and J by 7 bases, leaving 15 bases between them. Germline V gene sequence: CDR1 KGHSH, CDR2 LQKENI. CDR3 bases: TGTGCCAGCTCACCATCCGGGGGCAATTTAAATGAGCAGTTCTTC. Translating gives CASSPSGGNLNEQFF.

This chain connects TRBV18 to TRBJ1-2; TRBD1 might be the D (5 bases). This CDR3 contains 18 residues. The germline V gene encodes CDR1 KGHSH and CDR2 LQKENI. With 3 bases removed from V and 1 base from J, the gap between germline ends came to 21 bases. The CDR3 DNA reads TGTGCCAGCTCACCGGACGTTCGGGGGTCGGACAATAACTATGGCTACACCTTC. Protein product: CASSPDVRGSDNNYGYTF.

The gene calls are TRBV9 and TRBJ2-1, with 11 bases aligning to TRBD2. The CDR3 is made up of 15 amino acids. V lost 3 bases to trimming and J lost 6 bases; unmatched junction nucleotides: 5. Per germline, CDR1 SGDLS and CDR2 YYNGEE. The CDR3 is CASSALAGASNEQFF. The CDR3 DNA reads TGTGCCAGCAGCGCACTAGCGGGGGCGAGCAATGAGCAGTTCTTC.

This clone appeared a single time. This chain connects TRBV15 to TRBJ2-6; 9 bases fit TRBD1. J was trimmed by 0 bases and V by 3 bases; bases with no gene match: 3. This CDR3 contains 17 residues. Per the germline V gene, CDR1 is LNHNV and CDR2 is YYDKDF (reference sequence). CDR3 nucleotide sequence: TGTGCCACCAGCAGGGACAGGGGCCTCTCTGGGGCCAACGTCCTGACTTTC. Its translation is CATSRDRGLSGANVLTF.